The entry that follows covers one T cell receptor beta chain sequence. Its antigen remains unidentified. The CDR3 covers 14 residues. Germline CDR1 reads LNHNV; CDR2 reads YYDKDF (reference sequence). J was trimmed by 3 bases and V by 11 bases; bases with no gene match: 9. This specimen belongs to a study of T cell repertoires in cytomegalovirus infection. TCRdb redid the calling of the reads with MiXCR, one entry per CDR3 protein. The sample lists around 740,000 distinct CDR3 sequences; 35% to 45% were seen once. Overall study results and limits: CMV-specific TCR beta clonotypes restricted by HLA-C dominated the ex vivo response.

The sample taken for sequencing was PBMCs. The chain carries TRBV15 and TRBJ2-1; 8 bases align to TRBD1. This TCR was sampled from a human donor in good health (CMV status not recorded). Some clones in this sample may be carry-over from other donors' samples. DNA for the CDR3: TGTGCCTCCCGACAGGGGTTTGGCTACAATGAGCAGTTCTTC. This codes for CASRQGFGYNEQFF.